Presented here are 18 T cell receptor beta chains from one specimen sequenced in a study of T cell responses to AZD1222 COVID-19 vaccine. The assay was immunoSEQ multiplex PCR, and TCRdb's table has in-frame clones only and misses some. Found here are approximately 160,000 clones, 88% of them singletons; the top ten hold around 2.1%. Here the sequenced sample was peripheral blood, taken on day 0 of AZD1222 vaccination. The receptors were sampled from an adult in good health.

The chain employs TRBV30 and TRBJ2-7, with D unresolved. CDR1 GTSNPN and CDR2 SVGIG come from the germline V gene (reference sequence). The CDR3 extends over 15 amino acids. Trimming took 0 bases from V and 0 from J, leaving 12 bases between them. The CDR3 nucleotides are TGTGCCTGGAGTGTACTTGGTGGCAGCTCCTACGAGCAGTACTTC. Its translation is CAWSVLGGSSYEQYF. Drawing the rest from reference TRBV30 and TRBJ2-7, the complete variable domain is SQTIHQWPATLVQPVGSPLSLECTVEGTSNPNLYWYRQAAGRGLQLLFYSVGIGQISSEVPQNLSASRPQDRQFILSSKKLLLSDSGFYLCAWSVLGGSSYEQYFGPGTRLTVT.

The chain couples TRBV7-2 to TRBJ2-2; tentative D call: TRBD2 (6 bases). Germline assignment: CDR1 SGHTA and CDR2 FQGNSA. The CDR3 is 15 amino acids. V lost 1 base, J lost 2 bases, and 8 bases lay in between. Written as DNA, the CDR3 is TGTGCCAGCAGCTTAGGGGGAGGAAACACCGGGGAGCTGTTTTTT. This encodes CASSLGGGNTGELFF.

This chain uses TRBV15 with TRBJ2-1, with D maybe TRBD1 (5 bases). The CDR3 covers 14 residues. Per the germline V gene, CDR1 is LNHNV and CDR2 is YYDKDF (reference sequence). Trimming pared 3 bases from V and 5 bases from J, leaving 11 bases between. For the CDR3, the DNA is TGTGCCACCAGCAGCCGACAGATCGACAATGAGCAGTTCTTC. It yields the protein CATSSRQIDNEQFF.

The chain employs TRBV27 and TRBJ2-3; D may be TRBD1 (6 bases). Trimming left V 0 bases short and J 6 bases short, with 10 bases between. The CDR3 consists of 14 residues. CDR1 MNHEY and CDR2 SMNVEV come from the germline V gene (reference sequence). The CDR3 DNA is TGTGCCAGCAGTTTATCGGGGGCTCGGGATACGCAGTATTTT. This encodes CASSLSGARDTQYF.

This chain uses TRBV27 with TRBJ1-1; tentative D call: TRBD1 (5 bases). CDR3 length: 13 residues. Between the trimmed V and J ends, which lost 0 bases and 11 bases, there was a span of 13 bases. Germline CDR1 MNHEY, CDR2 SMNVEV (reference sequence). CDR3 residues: CASSLSSGNWAFF. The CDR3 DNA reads TGTGCCAGCAGTTTATCTTCAGGGAATTGGGCTTTCTTT.

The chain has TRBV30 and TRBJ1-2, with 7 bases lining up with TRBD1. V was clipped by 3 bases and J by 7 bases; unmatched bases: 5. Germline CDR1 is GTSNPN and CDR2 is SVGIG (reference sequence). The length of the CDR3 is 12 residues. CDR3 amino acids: CAWSRQGSGYTF. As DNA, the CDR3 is TGTGCCTGGAGCCGACAGGGTAGTGGCTACACCTTC.

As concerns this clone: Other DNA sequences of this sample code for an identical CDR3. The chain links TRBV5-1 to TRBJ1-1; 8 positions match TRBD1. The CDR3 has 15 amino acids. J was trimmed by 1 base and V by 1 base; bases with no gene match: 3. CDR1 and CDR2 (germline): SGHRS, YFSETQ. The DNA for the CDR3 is TGCGCCAGCAGCTTGACCGGGACAGGGAACACTGAAGCTTTCTTT. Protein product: CASSLTGTGNTEAFF.

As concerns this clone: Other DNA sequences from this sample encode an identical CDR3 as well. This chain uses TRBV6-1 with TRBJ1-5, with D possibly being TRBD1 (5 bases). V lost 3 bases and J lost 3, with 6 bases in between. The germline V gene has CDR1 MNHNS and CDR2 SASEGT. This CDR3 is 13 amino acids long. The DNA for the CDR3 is TGTGCCAGCAGTGAGGGGACCAATCAGCCCCAGCATTTT. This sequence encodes CASSEGTNQPQHF.

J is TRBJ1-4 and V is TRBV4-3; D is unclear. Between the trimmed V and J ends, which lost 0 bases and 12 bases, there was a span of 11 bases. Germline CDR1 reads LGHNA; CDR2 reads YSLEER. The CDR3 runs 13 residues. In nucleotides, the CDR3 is TGCGCCAGCAGCCAAGACCGCGGGCGGGAACTGTTTTTT. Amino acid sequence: CASSQDRGRELFF.

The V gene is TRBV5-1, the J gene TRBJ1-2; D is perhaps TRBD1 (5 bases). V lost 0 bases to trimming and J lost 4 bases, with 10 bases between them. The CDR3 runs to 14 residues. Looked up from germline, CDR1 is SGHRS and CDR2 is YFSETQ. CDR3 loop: CASSLEGPSYGYTF. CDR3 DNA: TGCGCCAGCAGCTTGGAGGGACCGAGCTATGGCTACACCTTC.

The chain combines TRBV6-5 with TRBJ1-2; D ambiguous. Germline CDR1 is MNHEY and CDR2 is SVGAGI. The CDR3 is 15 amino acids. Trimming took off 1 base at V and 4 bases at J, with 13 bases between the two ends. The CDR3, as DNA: TGTGCCAGCAGTTACTGGCCTCCCGAGTCCTATGGCTACACCTTC. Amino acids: CASSYWPPESYGYTF.

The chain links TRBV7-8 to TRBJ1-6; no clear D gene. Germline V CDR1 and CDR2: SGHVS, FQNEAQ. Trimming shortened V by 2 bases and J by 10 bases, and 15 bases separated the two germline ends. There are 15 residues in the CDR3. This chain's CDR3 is CASSLRWADDSPLHF. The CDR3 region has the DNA TGTGCCAGCAGCTTAAGGTGGGCCGACGACTCACCCCTCCACTTT.

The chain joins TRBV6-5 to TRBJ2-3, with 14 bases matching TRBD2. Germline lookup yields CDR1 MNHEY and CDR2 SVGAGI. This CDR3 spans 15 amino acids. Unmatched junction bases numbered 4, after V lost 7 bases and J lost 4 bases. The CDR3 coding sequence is TGTGCCAGCAAGGGACTAGCGGGAGTACCAGATACGCAGTATTTT. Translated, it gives CASKGLAGVPDTQYF.

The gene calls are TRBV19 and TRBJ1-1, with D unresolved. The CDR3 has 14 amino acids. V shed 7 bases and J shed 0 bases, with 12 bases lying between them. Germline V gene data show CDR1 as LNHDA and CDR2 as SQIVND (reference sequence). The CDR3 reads CASTSDGLNTEAFF. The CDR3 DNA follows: TGTGCCAGTACCAGTGACGGACTGAACACTGAAGCTTTCTTT.

Written as DNA, the CDR3 is TGCGCCAGCAGCCAAGCGGCTAGCGGCTCCTACGAGCAGTACTTC. It yields the protein CASSQAASGSYEQYF. The rearrangement links TRBV4-3 to TRBJ2-7, with TRBD2 matching over 7 bases. The CDR3 is made up of 15 amino acids. V lost 1 base to trimming and J lost 0 bases; unmatched junction nucleotides: 3. Germline V gives CDR1 LGHNA, CDR2 YSLEER.

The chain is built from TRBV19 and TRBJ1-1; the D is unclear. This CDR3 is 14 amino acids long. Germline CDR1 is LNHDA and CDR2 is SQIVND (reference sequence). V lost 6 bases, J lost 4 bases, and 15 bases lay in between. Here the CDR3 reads CASRRPGGATEAFF. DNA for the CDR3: TGTGCCAGTAGGCGTCCGGGTGGTGCCACTGAAGCTTTCTTT.

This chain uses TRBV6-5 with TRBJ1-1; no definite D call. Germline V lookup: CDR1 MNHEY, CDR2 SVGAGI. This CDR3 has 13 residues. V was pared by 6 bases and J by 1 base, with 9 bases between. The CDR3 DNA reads TGTGCCAGCAGACCCGTCGCGAACACTGAAGCTTTCTTT. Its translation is CASRPVANTEAFF.

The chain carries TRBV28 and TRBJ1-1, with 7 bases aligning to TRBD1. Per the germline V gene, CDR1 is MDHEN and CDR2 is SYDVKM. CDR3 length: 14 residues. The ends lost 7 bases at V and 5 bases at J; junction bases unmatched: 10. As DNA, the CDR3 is TGTGCCAGCACCCGACAGGGTCCGGGGACTGAAGCTTTCTTT. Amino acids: CASTRQGPGTEAFF. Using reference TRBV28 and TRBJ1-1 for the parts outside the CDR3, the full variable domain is DVKVTQSSRYLVKRTGEKVFLECVQDMDHENMFWYRQDPGLGLRLIYFSYDVKMKEKGDIPEGYSVSREKKERFSLILESASTNQTSMYLCASTRQGPGTEAFFGQGTRLTVV.